This TCR beta chain is from a study of cytomegalovirus exposure and HLA in healthy donors. Study results and limitations: Clonal expansion, a later analysis showed, was greater in HLA-associated TCR beta chains than in equally common others. Later analysis demonstrated an association between a missense DCLRE1C variant and TCR beta V- and J-gene trimming.

Notes on this clone: What it recognizes is unknown.

It was with 60 Vbeta and 13 Jbeta primers that the PCR ran. The assay was immunoSEQ multiplex PCR, and TCRdb's table has in-frame clones only and misses some. The repertoire has 150,000 or so clones, around 70% of them found once; the top ten carry 2.1%. All the people who gave samples were healthy bone marrow donors. The germline V gene has CDR1 LNHDA and CDR2 SQIVND (reference sequence). Trimming took 6 bases from V and 4 from J; bases not matched to a gene: 1. The CDR3 covers 13 residues. The sequenced sample consisted of PBMCs. V gene TRBV19 combines with J gene TRBJ1-2, with 11 bases identical to TRBD1. The receptor comes from a man aged 25-40 years in good health and CMV-seronegative. As DNA, the CDR3 is TGTGCCAGTAGCGGGACAGGGGGCTATGGCTACACCTTC. It specifies CASSGTGGYGYTF.